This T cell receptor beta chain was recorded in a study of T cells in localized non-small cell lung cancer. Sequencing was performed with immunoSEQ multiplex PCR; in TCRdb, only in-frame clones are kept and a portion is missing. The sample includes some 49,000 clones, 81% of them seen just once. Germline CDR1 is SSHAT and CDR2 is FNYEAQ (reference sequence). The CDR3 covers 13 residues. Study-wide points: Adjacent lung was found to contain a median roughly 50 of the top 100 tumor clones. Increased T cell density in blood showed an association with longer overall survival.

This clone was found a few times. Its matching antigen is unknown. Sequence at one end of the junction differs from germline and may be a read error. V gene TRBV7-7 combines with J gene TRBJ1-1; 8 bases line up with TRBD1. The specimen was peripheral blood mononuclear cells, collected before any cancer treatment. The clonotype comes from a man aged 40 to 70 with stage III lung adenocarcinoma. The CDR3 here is CASSPRTGTEAFF. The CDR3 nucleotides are TGTGCTAGCAGCCCGCGGACAGGGACTGAAGCTTTCTTT.